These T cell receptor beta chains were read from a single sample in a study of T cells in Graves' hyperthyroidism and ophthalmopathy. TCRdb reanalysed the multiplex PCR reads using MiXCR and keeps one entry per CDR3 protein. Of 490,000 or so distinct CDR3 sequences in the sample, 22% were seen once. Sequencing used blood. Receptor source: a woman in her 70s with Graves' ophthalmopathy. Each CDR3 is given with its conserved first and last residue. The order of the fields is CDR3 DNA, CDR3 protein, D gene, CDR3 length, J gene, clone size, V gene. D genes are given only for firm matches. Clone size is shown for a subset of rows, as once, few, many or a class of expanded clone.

cdr3_nt: TGCGCCAGCAGCTTGTTCGGTACATCACAAGAGACCCAGTACTTC
cdr3_aa: CASSLFGTSQETQYF
d_call: .
cdr3_length: 15
j_call: TRBJ2-5
clone_size: once
v_call: TRBV5-1

cdr3_nt: TGTGCCAGCAGCTTAGCGTCCACTGAAGCTTTCTTT
cdr3_aa: CASSLASTEAFF
d_call: .
cdr3_length: 12
j_call: TRBJ1-1
clone_size: many
v_call: TRBV7-9

cdr3_nt: TGTGCCAGCAGCCAAGTGAGTGAGGGCGGCGAGCAGTACTTC
cdr3_aa: CASSQVSEGGEQYF
d_call: .
cdr3_length: 14
j_call: TRBJ2-7
clone_size: few
v_call: TRBV3-1

cdr3_nt: TGCGCCAGCAGTCGGACAGGGTTGAATGAAAAACTGTTTTTT
cdr3_aa: CASSRTGLNEKLFF
d_call: TRBD1
cdr3_length: 14
j_call: TRBJ1-4
clone_size: few
v_call: TRBV4-1

cdr3_nt: TGTGCCAGCAGCTTAGCGCCGCGCAGCCAAGAGACCCAGTACTTC
cdr3_aa: CASSLAPRSQETQYF
d_call: .
cdr3_length: 15
j_call: TRBJ2-5
clone_size: few
v_call: TRBV7-9

cdr3_nt: TGTGCCTGGCAAGCGGGAGTTAGGACAGATACGCAGTATTTT
cdr3_aa: CAWQAGVRTDTQYF
d_call: TRBD2
cdr3_length: 14
j_call: TRBJ2-3
clone_size: few
v_call: TRBV30

cdr3_nt: TGTGCCAGCAGTGACGATAGCAATCAGCCCCAGCATTTT
cdr3_aa: CASSDDSNQPQHF
d_call: .
cdr3_length: 13
j_call: TRBJ1-5
clone_size: many
v_call: TRBV6-1

cdr3_nt: TGTGCCAGCAGTTTGGTCCGGGGTAGGGGGAGTTCACCCCTCCACTTT
cdr3_aa: CASSLVRGRGSSPLHF
d_call: .
cdr3_length: 16
j_call: TRBJ1-6
clone_size: many
v_call: TRBV12-3/TRBV12-4

cdr3_nt: TGCGCCAGCCGGGGTGAGTCCCTAACCACAGATACGCAGTATTTT
cdr3_aa: CASRGESLTTDTQYF
d_call: .
cdr3_length: 15
j_call: TRBJ2-3
clone_size: .
v_call: TRBV5-1

cdr3_nt: TGTGCCAGCAGCCAGGGCAGGGCCTCTGAAGCTTTCTTT
cdr3_aa: CASSQGRASEAFF
d_call: .
cdr3_length: 13
j_call: TRBJ1-1
clone_size: many
v_call: TRBV3-1

cdr3_nt: TGTGCCAGCAGTTCGGGCAGGTTCACTGAAGCTTTCTTT
cdr3_aa: CASSSGRFTEAFF
d_call: .
cdr3_length: 13
j_call: TRBJ1-1
clone_size: many
v_call: TRBV12-3/TRBV12-4

cdr3_nt: TGTGCCAGCAGCGCGGGGGTGGGACTGGTCACAGATACGCAGTATTTT
cdr3_aa: CASSAGVGLVTDTQYF
d_call: .
cdr3_length: 16
j_call: TRBJ2-3
clone_size: .
v_call: TRBV9

cdr3_nt: TGTGCCAGCAGCTTGGGGACTAGCGGGTTGTACGAGCAGTACTTC
cdr3_aa: CASSLGTSGLYEQYF
d_call: TRBD2
cdr3_length: 15
j_call: TRBJ2-7
clone_size: once
v_call: TRBV5-4

cdr3_nt: TGTGCCAGCAGCGTAGATCCTAGCGGCGCAGTGGCGGATACGCAGTATTTT
cdr3_aa: CASSVDPSGAVADTQYF
d_call: TRBD2
cdr3_length: 17
j_call: TRBJ2-3
clone_size: few
v_call: TRBV9

cdr3_nt: TGTGCCAGCAGTTTCGGCGGCCCGAACACCGGGGAGCTGTTTTTT
cdr3_aa: CASSFGGPNTGELFF
d_call: .
cdr3_length: 15
j_call: TRBJ2-2
clone_size: many
v_call: TRBV28

cdr3_nt: TGTGCCAGTAGTACACGGACTAGCGGGAGTTATCACACAGATACGCAGTATTTT
cdr3_aa: CASSTRTSGSYHTDTQYF
d_call: TRBD2
cdr3_length: 18
j_call: TRBJ2-3
clone_size: .
v_call: TRBV19

cdr3_nt: TGTGCCTGGAGTGTTGGAGGGGGGTCCTACAATGAGCAGTTCTTC
cdr3_aa: CAWSVGGGSYNEQFF
d_call: .
cdr3_length: 15
j_call: TRBJ2-1
clone_size: .
v_call: TRBV30

cdr3_nt: TGTGCCAGCAGCTTGTCCCCCAACTTCGGCGGTAACTATGGCTACACCTTC
cdr3_aa: CASSLSPNFGGNYGYTF
d_call: .
cdr3_length: 17
j_call: TRBJ1-2
clone_size: .
v_call: TRBV5-5

cdr3_nt: TGCAGTGCTAGGGTAAGGAATCAGCCCCAGCATTTT
cdr3_aa: CSARVRNQPQHF
d_call: .
cdr3_length: 12
j_call: TRBJ1-5
clone_size: .
v_call: TRBV20-1

cdr3_nt: TGCGCCAGCAGTCAGGACAGGGGAAACTACGAGCAGTACTTC
cdr3_aa: CASSQDRGNYEQYF
d_call: TRBD1
cdr3_length: 14
j_call: TRBJ2-7
clone_size: many
v_call: TRBV5-1

cdr3_nt: TGTGCCAGCAGCCATAAAATCGGCCCGTCGGCCTATAATTCACCCCTCCACTTT
cdr3_aa: CASSHKIGPSAYNSPLHF
d_call: .
cdr3_length: 18
j_call: TRBJ1-6
clone_size: .
v_call: TRBV14

cdr3_nt: TGTGCCAGCAGCCTCGGGACAGGGAGGGTTAAAAACACTGAAGCTTTCTTT
cdr3_aa: CASSLGTGRVKNTEAFF
d_call: TRBD1
cdr3_length: 17
j_call: TRBJ1-1
clone_size: .
v_call: TRBV7-2

cdr3_nt: TGTGCCATCAGTGAGTCCCTGGGAACTCTAACGCAGTACTTC
cdr3_aa: CAISESLGTLTQYF
d_call: .
cdr3_length: 14
j_call: TRBJ2-7
clone_size: few
v_call: TRBV10-3

cdr3_nt: TGTGCCAGCAGCCGTCGACAGGATAGGGAGCAGTTCTTC
cdr3_aa: CASSRRQDREQFF
d_call: .
cdr3_length: 13
j_call: TRBJ2-1
clone_size: few
v_call: TRBV7-2

cdr3_nt: TGTGCCACCGGACTAGCGGGAGTTGAGCAGTTCTTC
cdr3_aa: CATGLAGVEQFF
d_call: TRBD2
cdr3_length: 12
j_call: TRBJ2-1
clone_size: few
v_call: TRBV12-3/TRBV12-4

cdr3_nt: TGTGCCAGTTACCAGCGGGGGGTCCAAGAGACCCAGTACTTC
cdr3_aa: CASYQRGVQETQYF
d_call: TRBD2
cdr3_length: 14
j_call: TRBJ2-5
clone_size: .
v_call: TRBV12-3/TRBV12-4

cdr3_nt: TGTGCCAGCAGTCCTAGCGGGATAGCCAAAAACATTCAGTACTTC
cdr3_aa: CASSPSGIAKNIQYF
d_call: TRBD2
cdr3_length: 15
j_call: TRBJ2-4
clone_size: .
v_call: TRBV5-4

cdr3_nt: TGTGCCAGTAGTATGGCTTATCAGCCCCAGCATTTT
cdr3_aa: CASSMAYQPQHF
d_call: .
cdr3_length: 12
j_call: TRBJ1-5
clone_size: .
v_call: TRBV19

cdr3_nt: TGTGCCAGCAGACGGGGGGAGTTAGAGACCCAGTACTTC
cdr3_aa: CASRRGELETQYF
d_call: TRBD2
cdr3_length: 13
j_call: TRBJ2-5
clone_size: .
v_call: TRBV27

cdr3_nt: TGCGCCAGCAGCTTGAGTGTGCAGGGACGCACAGATACGCAGTATTTT
cdr3_aa: CASSLSVQGRTDTQYF
d_call: .
cdr3_length: 16
j_call: TRBJ2-3
clone_size: many
v_call: TRBV5-1

cdr3_nt: TGCGCCAGCAGCTTAGCTAGCAACAATGAGCAGTTCTTC
cdr3_aa: CASSLASNNEQFF
d_call: .
cdr3_length: 13
j_call: TRBJ2-1
clone_size: .
v_call: TRBV5-1

cdr3_nt: TGTGCCAGTAAAACAGGGGGGTCCTACGAGCAGTACTTC
cdr3_aa: CASKTGGSYEQYF
d_call: TRBD1
cdr3_length: 13
j_call: TRBJ2-7
clone_size: .
v_call: TRBV11-2

cdr3_nt: TGTGCCAGCAGTCACAAGACTAGCGGGAGTTACGAGCAGTACTTC
cdr3_aa: CASSHKTSGSYEQYF
d_call: TRBD2
cdr3_length: 15
j_call: TRBJ2-7
clone_size: .
v_call: TRBV12-3/TRBV12-4

cdr3_nt: TGTGCCAGCAGCTTCCGGGACACCAACACTGAAGCTTTCTTT
cdr3_aa: CASSFRDTNTEAFF
d_call: .
cdr3_length: 14
j_call: TRBJ1-1
clone_size: few
v_call: TRBV7-9

cdr3_nt: TGTGCCAGCAGATCAAGCGGGAGGGACCACGAGCAGTACTTC
cdr3_aa: CASRSSGRDHEQYF
d_call: TRBD2
cdr3_length: 14
j_call: TRBJ2-7
clone_size: many
v_call: TRBV6-2/TRBV6-3

cdr3_nt: TGTGCTAGTGGTTTGGTCCTCCGGGGGGCCTCCTACGAGCAGTACTTC
cdr3_aa: CASGLVLRGASYEQYF
d_call: .
cdr3_length: 16
j_call: TRBJ2-7
clone_size: few
v_call: TRBV12-5

cdr3_nt: TGTGCCATCAGTGAAGGGGACTCTCAGTATTTT
cdr3_aa: CAISEGDSQYF
d_call: .
cdr3_length: 11
j_call: TRBJ2-3
clone_size: .
v_call: TRBV10-3

cdr3_nt: TGTGCCAGCAGCCAAGTTCTAGCGGGAGCCCTACTAGACAATGAGCAGTTCTTC
cdr3_aa: CASSQVLAGALLDNEQFF
d_call: TRBD2
cdr3_length: 18
j_call: TRBJ2-1
clone_size: .
v_call: TRBV3-1

cdr3_nt: TGTGCCAGCAGCCTGGGGAGGGGGCGTGAAGCTTTCTTT
cdr3_aa: CASSLGRGREAFF
d_call: TRBD1
cdr3_length: 13
j_call: TRBJ1-1
clone_size: few
v_call: TRBV5-8

cdr3_nt: TGTGCCAGCAGCGTAGTAGCTAGCGGGCTAATGGAGCAGTTCTTC
cdr3_aa: CASSVVASGLMEQFF
d_call: TRBD2
cdr3_length: 15
j_call: TRBJ2-1
clone_size: few
v_call: TRBV9

cdr3_nt: TGTGCCAGCAGTCCCTTGACAGCCCTAGCCAAAAACATTCAGTACTTC
cdr3_aa: CASSPLTALAKNIQYF
d_call: .
cdr3_length: 16
j_call: TRBJ2-4
clone_size: many
v_call: TRBV28

cdr3_nt: TGCAGTGCTAGAAGACAGGTTTCCTACGAGCAGTACTTC
cdr3_aa: CSARRQVSYEQYF
d_call: .
cdr3_length: 13
j_call: TRBJ2-7
clone_size: many
v_call: TRBV20-1

cdr3_nt: TGTGCCAGCAGTTTAAGCCTGGGGAGCTCCTACGAGCAGTACTTC
cdr3_aa: CASSLSLGSSYEQYF
d_call: .
cdr3_length: 15
j_call: TRBJ2-7
clone_size: .
v_call: TRBV12-3/TRBV12-4

cdr3_nt: TGCAGCGTGGGCAGACCTGGACTAGCAGTACGTAGAGGGTGGAATGAGCAGTTCTTC
cdr3_aa: CSVGRPGLAVRRGWNEQFF
d_call: TRBD2
cdr3_length: 19
j_call: TRBJ2-1
clone_size: few
v_call: TRBV29-1

cdr3_nt: TGTGCCAGCAGCTTAGAATTTTTAGGGTCCCCCGACGAGCAGTACTTC
cdr3_aa: CASSLEFLGSPDEQYF
d_call: .
cdr3_length: 16
j_call: TRBJ2-7
clone_size: many
v_call: TRBV7-2

cdr3_nt: TGTGCCAGCAGGAAGGACAGAGGGACCTACAATGAGCAGTTCTTC
cdr3_aa: CASRKDRGTYNEQFF
d_call: .
cdr3_length: 15
j_call: TRBJ2-1
clone_size: .
v_call: TRBV3-1

cdr3_nt: TGTGCCAGCAGCCAAACATTAACTAGGGAATACGAGCAGTACTTC
cdr3_aa: CASSQTLTREYEQYF
d_call: .
cdr3_length: 15
j_call: TRBJ2-7
clone_size: .
v_call: TRBV14

cdr3_nt: TGTGCCAGCAGCTATGTAAGCTTCACAGATACGCAGTATTTT
cdr3_aa: CASSYVSFTDTQYF
d_call: .
cdr3_length: 14
j_call: TRBJ2-3
clone_size: .
v_call: TRBV7-2

cdr3_nt: TGCAGTGCTAGAGATTGGGCCAATCAGCCCCAGCATTTT
cdr3_aa: CSARDWANQPQHF
d_call: .
cdr3_length: 13
j_call: TRBJ1-5
clone_size: few
v_call: TRBV20-1

cdr3_nt: TGTGCCAGCAGCCAAGATAGGACAAGTACAGATACGCAGTATTTT
cdr3_aa: CASSQDRTSTDTQYF
d_call: .
cdr3_length: 15
j_call: TRBJ2-3
clone_size: few
v_call: TRBV14

cdr3_nt: TGTGCCAGCTCACCAGGTAGCGGGAGCACAGATACGCAGTATTTT
cdr3_aa: CASSPGSGSTDTQYF
d_call: TRBD2
cdr3_length: 15
j_call: TRBJ2-3
clone_size: .
v_call: TRBV18

cdr3_nt: TGCAGTGCTAGAGGGGGGTCCGGCCCCACAGATACGCAGTATTTT
cdr3_aa: CSARGGSGPTDTQYF
d_call: .
cdr3_length: 15
j_call: TRBJ2-3
clone_size: many
v_call: TRBV20-1

cdr3_nt: TGCAGTGCTTCAAACACAGACACTGAAGCTTTCTTT
cdr3_aa: CSASNTDTEAFF
d_call: .
cdr3_length: 12
j_call: TRBJ1-1
clone_size: many
v_call: TRBV20-1

cdr3_nt: TGCAGTGCTAGGGACAGCCCGGCTCGGCATAGCAATCAGCCCCAGCATTTT
cdr3_aa: CSARDSPARHSNQPQHF
d_call: .
cdr3_length: 17
j_call: TRBJ1-5
clone_size: few
v_call: TRBV20-1

cdr3_nt: TGTGCCAGCAGCGGCGGACAGGGTAGATATGGCTACACCTTC
cdr3_aa: CASSGGQGRYGYTF
d_call: TRBD1
cdr3_length: 14
j_call: TRBJ1-2
clone_size: .
v_call: TRBV9

cdr3_nt: TGTGCCAGCAGCCCCAGGAGATTCACTGAAGCTTTCTTT
cdr3_aa: CASSPRRFTEAFF
d_call: .
cdr3_length: 13
j_call: TRBJ1-1
clone_size: many
v_call: TRBV6-2/TRBV6-3

cdr3_nt: TGTGCCAGCAGCCGAATCCCCGGCAGGAACCACAATGAGCAGTTCTTC
cdr3_aa: CASSRIPGRNHNEQFF
d_call: .
cdr3_length: 16
j_call: TRBJ2-1
clone_size: .
v_call: TRBV5-5

cdr3_nt: TGTGCCAGCAGCGTAGCTTTGGGGCCAGGGGGCTACAATGAGCAGTTCTTC
cdr3_aa: CASSVALGPGGYNEQFF
d_call: TRBD1
cdr3_length: 17
j_call: TRBJ2-1
clone_size: .
v_call: TRBV9

cdr3_nt: TGTGCCATCAGTGAAGGGGAGGTCATCTACAATGAGCAGTTCTTC
cdr3_aa: CAISEGEVIYNEQFF
d_call: .
cdr3_length: 15
j_call: TRBJ2-1
clone_size: many
v_call: TRBV10-3